This T cell receptor (beta chain) derives from a study of T cell repertoires in cytomegalovirus infection. Background on the study: In the study, CMV epitopes included recently identified HLA-C-restricted and well-studied HLA-B-restricted ones. Matching HLA type, along with CMV infection, was indicated by public TCR beta signatures. Study-wide results and caveats: Summed frequency of public TCR beta families distinguished CMV carriers with the relevant HLA.

The CDR3 runs 11 residues. Germline CDR1 SEHNR, CDR2 FQNEAQ (reference sequence). V was trimmed by 8 bases and J by 5 bases, leaving 10 bases between them. TCRdb re-called the reads with MiXCR, one entry per CDR3 protein. The data hold hundreds of thousands of distinct CDR3 sequences, with around 32% observed a single time. A note on this clonotype: Its antigen is as yet unknown.

The chain combines TRBV7-9 with TRBJ2-7; a possible D gene is TRBD2 (5 bases). The sequence was collected from a human donor in good health (CMV status not recorded). Some clones in this sample may be carry-over from other donors' samples. The source was cultured PBMCs, collected from culture after CMV antigen stimulation. The CDR3 sequence: CASSRANEQYF. CDR3 nucleotide sequence: TGTGCCAGCTCGCGGGCTAACGAGCAGTACTTC.